This T cell receptor (beta chain) was profiled in a study of monozygotic twins with cystic fibrosis. This table comes from immunoSEQ multiplex PCR, and its TCRdb copy is limited to in-frame clones, with some not included. The sample holds around 30,000 clones; just over 90% are singletons and the top ten take approximately 0.5%. Study results and caveats: Unrelated CF individuals shared fewer identical clonotypes than monozygotic CF twins.

This clone showed up just once. Its matching antigen is unknown. The CDR3 covers 12 residues. Germline values: CDR1 KGHSH, CDR2 LQKENI. V lost 3 bases and J lost 5, with 7 bases in between. The sample was blood. The TCR sequence derives from a girl aged 2-9 years with cystic fibrosis. J is TRBJ1-2 and V is TRBV18, with no clear D. The CDR3 nucleotides read TGTGCCAGCTCACCCGGATCGTATGGCTACACCTTC. Translated: CASSPGSYGYTF.